This T cell receptor beta chain was recovered during a study of T cell responses to AZD1222 COVID-19 vaccine. The wider study: Second doses at about 4 or about 12 weeks were pooled. Overall study findings and caveats: The donor cohort was predominantly white British with a female majority, and clonal diversity may have been underestimated. At baseline, just a handful of AZD1222 recipients tested seropositive. With two AZD1222 doses given, Spike-specific TCR breadth and depth both rose.

Germline loops: CDR1 MNHEY, CDR2 SVGAGI. Trimming left V 2 bases short and J 5 bases short, with 12 bases between. This CDR3 is 14 amino acids long. Profiled with immunoSEQ multiplex PCR; TCRdb holds only in-frame clones, not every one. The table records around 130,000 clones, roughly 91% of them present only once. Details on this clone: Its cognate antigen is unknown.

Material: peripheral blood, obtained on day 0 of AZD1222 vaccination. This chain links TRBV6-5 with TRBJ1-1; no firm D call. The TCR was taken from an adult in good health. The CDR3 region has the DNA TGTGCCAGCAGTTACAGTTCCCCAGGAACTGAAGCTTTCTTT. Its translation: CASSYSSPGTEAFF.